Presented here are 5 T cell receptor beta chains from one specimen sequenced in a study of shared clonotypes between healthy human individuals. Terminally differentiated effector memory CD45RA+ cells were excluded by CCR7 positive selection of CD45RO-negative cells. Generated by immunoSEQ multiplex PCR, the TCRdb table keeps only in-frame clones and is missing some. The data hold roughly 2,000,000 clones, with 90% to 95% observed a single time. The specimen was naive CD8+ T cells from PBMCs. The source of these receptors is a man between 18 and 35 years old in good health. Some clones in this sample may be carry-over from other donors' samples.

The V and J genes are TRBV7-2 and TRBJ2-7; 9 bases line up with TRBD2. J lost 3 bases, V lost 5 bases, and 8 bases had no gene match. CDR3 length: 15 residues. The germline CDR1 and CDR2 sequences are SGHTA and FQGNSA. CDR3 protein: CASSPGAAGGYEQYF. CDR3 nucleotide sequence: TGTGCCAGCAGCCCCGGGGCAGCGGGAGGCTACGAGCAGTACTTC. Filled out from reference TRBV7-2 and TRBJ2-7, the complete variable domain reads GAGVSQSPSNKVTEKGKDVELRCDPISGHTALYWYRQSLGQGLEFLIYFQGNSAPDKSGLPSDRFSAERTGGSVSTLTIQRTQQEDSAVYLCASSPGAAGGYEQYFGPGTRLTVT.

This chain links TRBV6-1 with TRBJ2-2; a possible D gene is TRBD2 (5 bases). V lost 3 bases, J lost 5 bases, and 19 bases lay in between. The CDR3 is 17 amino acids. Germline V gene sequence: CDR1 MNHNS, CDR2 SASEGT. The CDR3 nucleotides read TGTGCCAGCAGTGACCCTTCGATTCAGAGCGGAACCGGGGAGCTGTTTTTT. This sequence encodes CASSDPSIQSGTGELFF.

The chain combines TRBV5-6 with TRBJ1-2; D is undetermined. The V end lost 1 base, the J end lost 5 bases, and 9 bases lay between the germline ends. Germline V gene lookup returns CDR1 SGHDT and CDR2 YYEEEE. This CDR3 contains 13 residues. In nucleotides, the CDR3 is TGTGCCAGCAGCTTGTGGAACAGTTATGGCTACACCTTC. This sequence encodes CASSLWNSYGYTF.

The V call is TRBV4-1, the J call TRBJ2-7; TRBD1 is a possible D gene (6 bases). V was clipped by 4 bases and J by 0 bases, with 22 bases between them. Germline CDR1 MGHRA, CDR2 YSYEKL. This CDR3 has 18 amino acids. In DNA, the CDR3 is TGCGCCAGCAGCCCCCGTCGACCGAGGACAGTCAGCTCCTACGAGCAGTACTTC. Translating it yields CASSPRRPRTVSSYEQYF.

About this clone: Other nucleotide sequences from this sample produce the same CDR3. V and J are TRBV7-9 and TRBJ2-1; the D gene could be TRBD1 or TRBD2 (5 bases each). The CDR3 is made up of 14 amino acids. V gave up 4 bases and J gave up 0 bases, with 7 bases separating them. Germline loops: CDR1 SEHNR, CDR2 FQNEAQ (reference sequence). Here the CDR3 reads CASSSGSSYNEQFF. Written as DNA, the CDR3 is TGTGCCAGCAGCTCAGGGAGCTCCTACAATGAGCAGTTCTTC.